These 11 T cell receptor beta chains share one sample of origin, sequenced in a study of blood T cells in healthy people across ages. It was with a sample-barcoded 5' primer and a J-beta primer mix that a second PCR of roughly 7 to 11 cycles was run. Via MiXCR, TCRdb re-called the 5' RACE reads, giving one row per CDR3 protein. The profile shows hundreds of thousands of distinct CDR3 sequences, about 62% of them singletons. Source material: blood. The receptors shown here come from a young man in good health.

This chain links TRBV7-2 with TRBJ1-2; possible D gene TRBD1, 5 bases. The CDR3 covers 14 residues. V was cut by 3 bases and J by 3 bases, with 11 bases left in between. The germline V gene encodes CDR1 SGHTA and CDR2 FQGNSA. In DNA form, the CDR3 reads TGTGCCAGCAGCTTCTCTGGGGCTTACTATGGCTACACCTTC. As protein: CASSFSGAYYGYTF.

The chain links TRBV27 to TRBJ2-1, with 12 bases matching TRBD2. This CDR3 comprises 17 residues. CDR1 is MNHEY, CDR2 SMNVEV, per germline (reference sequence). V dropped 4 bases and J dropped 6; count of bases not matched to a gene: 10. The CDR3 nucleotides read TGTGCCAGCAGTTCAGGCCCACTAGCGGGGGGCCTCAATGAGCAGTTCTTC. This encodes CASSSGPLAGGLNEQFF.

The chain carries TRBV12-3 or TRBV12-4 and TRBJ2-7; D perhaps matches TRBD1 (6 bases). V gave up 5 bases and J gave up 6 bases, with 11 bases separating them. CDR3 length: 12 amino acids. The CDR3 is CASSIAGVEQYF. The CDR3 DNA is TGTGCCAGCAGTATTGCAGGGGTCGAGCAGTACTTC.

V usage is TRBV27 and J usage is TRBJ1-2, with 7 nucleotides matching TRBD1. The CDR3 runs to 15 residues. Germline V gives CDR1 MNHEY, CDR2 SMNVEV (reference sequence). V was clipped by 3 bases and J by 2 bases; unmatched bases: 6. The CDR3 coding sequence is TGTGCCAGCAGTTTGGAAAGGGGGCGAAACTATGGCTACACCTTC. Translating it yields CASSLERGRNYGYTF.

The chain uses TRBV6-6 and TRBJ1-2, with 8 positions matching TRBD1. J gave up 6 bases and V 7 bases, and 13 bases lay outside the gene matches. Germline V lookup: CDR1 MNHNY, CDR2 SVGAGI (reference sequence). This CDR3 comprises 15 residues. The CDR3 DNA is TGTGCCAGCACCGCGGTTCAGGGACAGGACGATGGCTACACCTTC. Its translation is CASTAVQGQDDGYTF.

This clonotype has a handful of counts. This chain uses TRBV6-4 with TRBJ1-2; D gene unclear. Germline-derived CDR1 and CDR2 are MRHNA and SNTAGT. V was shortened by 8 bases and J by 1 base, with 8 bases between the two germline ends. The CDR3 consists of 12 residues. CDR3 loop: CASGDDNYGYTF. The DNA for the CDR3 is TGTGCCAGCGGAGATGATAACTATGGCTACACCTTC.

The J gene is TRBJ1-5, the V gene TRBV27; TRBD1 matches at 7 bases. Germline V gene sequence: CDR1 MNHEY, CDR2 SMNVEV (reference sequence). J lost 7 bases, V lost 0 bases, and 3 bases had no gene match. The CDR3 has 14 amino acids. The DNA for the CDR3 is TGTGCCAGCAGTTTATCAGGGGGCGGCCAGCCCCAGCATTTT. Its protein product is CASSLSGGGQPQHF.

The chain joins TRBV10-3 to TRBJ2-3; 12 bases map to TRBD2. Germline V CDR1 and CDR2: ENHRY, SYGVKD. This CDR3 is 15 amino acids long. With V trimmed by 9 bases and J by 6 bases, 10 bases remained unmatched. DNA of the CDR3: TGTGCCATAAAGACTAGCGGGGGCTCCCCGGATACGCAGTATTTT. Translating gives CAIKTSGGSPDTQYF.

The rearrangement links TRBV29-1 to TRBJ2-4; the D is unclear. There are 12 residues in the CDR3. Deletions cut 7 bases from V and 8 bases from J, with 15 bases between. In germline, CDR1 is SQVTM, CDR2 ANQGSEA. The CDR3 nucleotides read TGCAGCGCCCTTGAGCCCCCGGACATTCAGTACTTC. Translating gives CSALEPPDIQYF. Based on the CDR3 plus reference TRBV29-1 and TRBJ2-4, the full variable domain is SAVISQKPSRDICQRGTSLTIQCQVDSQVTMMFWYRQQPGQSLTLIATANQGSEATYESGFVIDKFPISRPNLTFSTLTVSNMSPEDSSIYLCSALEPPDIQYFGAGTRLSVL.

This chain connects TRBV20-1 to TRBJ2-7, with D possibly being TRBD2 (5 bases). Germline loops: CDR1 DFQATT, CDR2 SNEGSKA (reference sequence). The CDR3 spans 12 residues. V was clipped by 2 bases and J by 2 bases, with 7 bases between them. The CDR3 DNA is TGCAGTGCTAGACGCGGGCCCTACGAGCAGTACTTC. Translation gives CSARRGPYEQYF.

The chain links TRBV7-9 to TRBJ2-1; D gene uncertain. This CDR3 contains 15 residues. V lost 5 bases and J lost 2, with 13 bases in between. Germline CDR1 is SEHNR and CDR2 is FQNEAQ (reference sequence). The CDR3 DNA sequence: TGTGCCAGCAGCACAGCCGTTACCACCTACAATGAGCAGTTCTTC. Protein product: CASSTAVTTYNEQFF.